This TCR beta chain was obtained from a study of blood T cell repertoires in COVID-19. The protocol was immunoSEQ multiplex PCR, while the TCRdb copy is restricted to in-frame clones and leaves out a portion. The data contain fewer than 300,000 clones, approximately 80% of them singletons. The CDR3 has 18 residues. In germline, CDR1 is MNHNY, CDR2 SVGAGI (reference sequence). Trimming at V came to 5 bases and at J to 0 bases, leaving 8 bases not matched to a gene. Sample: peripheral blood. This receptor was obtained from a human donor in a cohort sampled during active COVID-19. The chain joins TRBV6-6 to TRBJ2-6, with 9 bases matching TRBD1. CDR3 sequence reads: CASSLQGARHSGANVLTF. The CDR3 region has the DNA TGTGCCAGCAGTCTACAGGGGGCCCGCCACTCTGGGGCCAACGTCCTGACTTTC.